Given below is one T cell receptor (beta chain) in context. The antigen remains undetermined. The sample belongs to a study of cytomegalovirus exposure and HLA in healthy donors. Overall study findings and caveats: Most sequenced TCRs were rare (though some public TCRs occurred in many donors).

The PCR was carried out with 60 Vbeta primers and 13 Jbeta primers. Using immunoSEQ multiplex PCR, the repertoire was profiled, and TCRdb retains in-frame clones only, with some absent. In all, the sample yields some 76,000 clones. Germline V gene sequence: CDR1 PRHDT, CDR2 FYEKMQ (reference sequence). Trimming took 0 bases from V and 11 from J, leaving 10 bases between them. The CDR3 spans 12 residues. The sequence was collected from a boy aged 10-17 years in good health and CMV-seronegative. Sequenced material: PBMCs. This chain joins TRBV13 and TRBJ2-5; D may be TRBD2 (6 bases). The CDR3: CASSLGSGEQYF. The CDR3 DNA reads TGTGCCAGCAGCTTAGGGTCGGGGGAGCAGTACTTC.